The 4 T cell receptor beta chains below were found in one sample sequenced in a study of cytomegalovirus exposure and HLA in healthy donors. 60 Vbeta and 13 Jbeta primers were used in PCR. Data came from immunoSEQ multiplex PCR; TCRdb stores just in-frame clones and leaves some out. The sample holds 150,000 or so clones, around three quarters seen once. The sample was PBMCs. These receptor sequences come from a man aged 35-49 years in good health and CMV-seronegative.

The chain has TRBV5-6 and TRBJ1-1; possibly TRBD1 for D (5 bases). The CDR3 spans 15 residues. V lost 0 bases and J 5 bases, leaving 14 bases between the germline ends. The germline V gene has CDR1 SGHDT and CDR2 YYEEEE. The CDR3 spells CASSLGQGRKTEAFF. The CDR3 DNA follows: TGTGCCAGCAGCTTGGGGCAGGGAAGAAAGACTGAAGCTTTCTTT.

The chain employs TRBV4-2 and TRBJ2-7; the D gene is possibly TRBD2 (5 bases). The CDR3 has 17 residues. Germline CDR1 and CDR2: LGHNA and YNFKEQ. Trimming pared 3 bases from V and 0 bases from J, leaving 18 bases between. CDR3 sequence (DNA): TGTGCCAGCAGCCATTCGCCCCGGGAATACAGCTCCTACGAGCAGTACTTC. It is translated as CASSHSPREYSSYEQYF.

This chain uses TRBV5-1 with TRBJ2-3; possible D gene TRBD2, 5 bases. The germline V gene encodes CDR1 SGHRS and CDR2 YFSETQ. The CDR3 loop spans 15 amino acids. Deletions cut 0 bases from V and 0 bases from J, with 8 bases between. The CDR3 DNA follows: TGCGCCAGCAGCTTGGGTCGCGGGAGCACAGATACGCAGTATTTT. Translating it yields CASSLGRGSTDTQYF.

This clone was recorded a few times. V and J are TRBV25-1 and TRBJ2-1, with TRBD2 matching 15 bases. The CDR3 has 15 amino acids. CDR1 and CDR2 from the germline V gene are MGHDK and SYGVNS. The V gene end was trimmed by 3 bases and the J gene end by 8 bases; junction bases not matched to a gene: 2. CDR3 DNA: TGTGCCAGCAGTGAGGGACTAGCGGGAGGTGATGAGCAGTTCTTC. Its protein product is CASSEGLAGGDEQFF.